The entry below gives a single TCR beta chain sequence along with its context. The antigen is undetermined. Germline V lookup: CDR1 WNHNN, CDR2 SYGVQD (reference sequence). The V gene lost 9 bases and the J gene lost 5 bases, with 14 bases spanning the gap. This CDR3 spans 14 amino acids. This entry comes from a study of graft-versus-host responses after intestinal transplantation. Study overall: Grafts were multivisceral, liver-intestinal, or isolated intestinal.

Generated by immunoSEQ multiplex PCR, the TCRdb table keeps only in-frame clones and is missing some. The data show approximately 100,000 clones, with almost 90% seen just once and roughly 0.099% held by the top ten. The sequences come from unstimulated CD4+ T cells sorted from spleen or lymph node cells, collected before intestinal transplant. The sequence was obtained from a human donor who received an intestinal transplant. The chain links TRBV10-1 to TRBJ1-6, with D maybe TRBD1 (6 bases). The CDR3 loop is CARLPGQDNSPLHF. For the CDR3, the DNA is TGCGCCAGGCTTCCGGGACAAGATAATTCACCCCTCCACTTT.